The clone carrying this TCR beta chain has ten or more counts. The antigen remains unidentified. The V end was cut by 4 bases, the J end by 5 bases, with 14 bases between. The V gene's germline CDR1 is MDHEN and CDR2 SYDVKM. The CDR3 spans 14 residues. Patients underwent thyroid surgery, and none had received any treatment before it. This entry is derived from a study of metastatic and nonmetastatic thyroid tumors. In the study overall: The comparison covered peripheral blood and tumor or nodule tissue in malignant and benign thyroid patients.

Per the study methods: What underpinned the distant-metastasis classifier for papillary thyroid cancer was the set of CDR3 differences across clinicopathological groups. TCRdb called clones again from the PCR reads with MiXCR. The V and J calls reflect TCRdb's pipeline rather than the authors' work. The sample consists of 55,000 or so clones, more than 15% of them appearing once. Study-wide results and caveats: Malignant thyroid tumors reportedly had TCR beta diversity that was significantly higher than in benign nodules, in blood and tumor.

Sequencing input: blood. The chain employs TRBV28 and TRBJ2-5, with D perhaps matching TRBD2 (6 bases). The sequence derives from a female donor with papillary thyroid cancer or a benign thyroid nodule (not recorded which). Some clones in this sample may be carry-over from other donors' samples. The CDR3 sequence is CASSSHRGGETQYF. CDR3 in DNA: TGTGCCAGCAGTTCCCACCGTGGAGGGGAGACCCAGTACTTC.